This TCR beta chain was captured by sequencing in a study of T cell clones after liver transplantation. Study overall: In this trial, immunosuppression withdrawal was attempted within 2 years of liver transplant. Samples came pre-transplant, pre-randomization before withdrawal, and post-randomization after withdrawal ended.

Trimming cost V 4 bases and J 7 bases, with 19 bases left between them. The CDR3 spans 16 residues. Germline loops: CDR1 SGHTA, CDR2 FQGNSA. The protocol was immunoSEQ multiplex PCR, while the TCRdb copy is restricted to in-frame clones and leaves out a portion. The repertoire holds over 100,000 clones, with more than 75% as singletons. This clone was found a few times. This specimen was CD4+ T cells from blood, taken before liver transplant. The receptor was derived from a human donor who received a liver transplant. The chain has TRBV7-2 and TRBJ2-2, with TRBD1 as a possible D gene (5 bases). CDR3 sequence (DNA): TGTGCCAGCAGCTCCTCAGGGTCGTCCCCAGTCGGGGAGCTGTTTTTT. As protein: CASSSSGSSPVGELFF. The full variable domain, completed using reference TRBV7-2 and TRBJ2-2, is GAGVSQSPSNKVTEKGKDVELRCDPISGHTALYWYRQSLGQGLEFLIYFQGNSAPDKSGLPSDRFSAERTGGSVSTLTIQRTQQEDSAVYLCASSSSGSSPVGELFFGEGSRLTVL.